These 6 T cell receptor beta chains were sequenced from one sample in a study of regulatory T cells in long-lasting Graves disease. The time point: newly diagnosed GD, antithyroid drugs for less than 3 months. PBMC RNA served as the TCR library source. Investigators prepared the TCR beta libraries by applying iRepertoire HTBI primers and Arm-PCR of CDR3 regions. TCRdb re-derived calls from the multiplex PCR reads in MiXCR, one entry per CDR3 protein. This table holds 320,000 or so distinct CDR3 sequences, 15% to 20% found once. Here the sequenced sample was peripheral blood mononuclear cells (PBMCs), taken at new diagnosis, from a patient treated with antithyroid drugs. The receptors were sampled from a female donor with Graves disease.

This clonotype was observed a handful of times. It may be a read error: a sequence one base away is much more abundant. This chain links TRBV24-1 with TRBJ1-2; 7 nucleotides agree with TRBD1. The CDR3 consists of 12 residues. The germline V gene has CDR1 KGHDR and CDR2 SFDVKD. The CDR3 reads CATSDWGTAHAF. The DNA for the CDR3 is TGTGCCACCAGTGATTGGGGGACAGCGCACGCCTTC.

The gene calls are TRBV19 and TRBJ2-1, with 9 bases matching TRBD2. The CDR3 is 18 amino acids. Germline CDR1 is LNHDA and CDR2 is SQIVND (reference sequence). Trimming at V came to 3 bases and at J to 5 bases, leaving 14 bases not matched to a gene. CDR3: CASSMSGIGGRGDNEQFF. CDR3 sequence (DNA): TGTGCCAGTAGTATGTCAGGGATAGGCGGGAGGGGGGACAATGAGCAGTTCTTC. Drawing the rest from reference TRBV19 and TRBJ2-1, the complete variable domain is DGGITQSPKYLFRKEGQNVTLSCEQNLNHDAMYWYRQDPGQGLRLIYYSQIVNDFQKGDIAEGYSVSREKKESFPLTVTSAQKNPTAFYLCASSMSGIGGRGDNEQFFGPGTRLTVL.

Here the CDR3 reads CASSDGGQGGIETQYF. CDR3 DNA: TGTGCCAGCAGTGATGGGGGACAGGGTGGTATAGAGACCCAGTACTTC. The V gene is TRBV2, the J gene TRBJ2-5; TRBD1 matches 9 bases. The V segment lost 3 bases and the J segment 4 bases; nucleotides outside the gene matches: 9. Germline V lookup: CDR1 SNHLY, CDR2 FYNNEI. The CDR3 totals 16 residues.

At least ten counts were recorded for this clonotype. The V and J genes are TRBV18 and TRBJ1-2; D is uncertain. The V end lost 6 bases, the J end lost 4 bases, and 12 bases lay between the germline ends. The CDR3 extends over 13 amino acids. The germline V gene has CDR1 KGHSH and CDR2 LQKENI. DNA of the CDR3: TGTGCCAGCTCGCCCGGGTCCACCTATGGCTACACCTTC. Its translation is CASSPGSTYGYTF.

This clonotype came up many times. V is TRBV2 and J is TRBJ2-5; a weak D match, TRBD1 (6 bases). Germline CDR1 SNHLY, CDR2 FYNNEI. The CDR3 has 12 residues. The V gene lost 5 bases and the J gene lost 12 bases, with 16 bases spanning the gap. The DNA of the CDR3 is TGTGCCAGCAGTCCTCGAGGGACACCGGAGTACTTC. Amino acid sequence: CASSPRGTPEYF.

There are many counts of this clonotype. The chain couples TRBV28 to TRBJ2-7; possible D gene TRBD1, 5 bases. This CDR3 region has 15 residues. Trimming left V 7 bases short and J 1 base short, with 17 bases between. Germline V gene lookup returns CDR1 MDHEN and CDR2 SYDVKM. The CDR3 loop reads CASTPTGSVSYEQYF. The CDR3 nucleotides are TGTGCCAGCACCCCAACAGGTTCGGTGTCCTACGAGCAGTACTTC. The full variable domain, rest sourced from reference TRBV28 and TRBJ2-7, is DVKVTQSSRYLVKRTGEKVFLECVQDMDHENMFWYRQDPGLGLRLIYFSYDVKMKEKGDIPEGYSVSREKKERFSLILESASTNQTSMYLCASTPTGSVSYEQYFGPGTRLTVT.